This TCR beta chain was recovered during a study of cytomegalovirus exposure and HLA in healthy donors. The PCR used 60 Vbeta and 13 Jbeta primers. Clones were read by immunoSEQ multiplex PCR, and TCRdb kept only the in-frame ones, dropping some. Of some 200,000 clones listed, about 59% are singletons. The CDR3 has 12 amino acids. Looked up from germline, CDR1 is MNHNS and CDR2 is SASEGT. With 6 bases removed from V and 4 bases from J, the gap between germline ends came to 8 bases. Study findings and constraints: Diagnosis of cytomegalovirus status made by the classifier reportedly showed high specificity and sensitivity. Earlier analysis found most TCR beta V segments productive about 87% or about 30% of the time. Trimming of TCR beta V- and J-genes showed a link, identified in a later analysis, to a missense DCLRE1C variant.

Points on this clone: Its antigen is not known.

The receptor comes from a man in his forties in good health and CMV-seronegative. Specimen: PBMCs. The rearrangement links TRBV6-1 to TRBJ2-3, with D unresolved. CDR3 coding DNA: TGTGCCAGCAGCCTCCGCGCAGATACGCAGTATTTT. This gives the protein CASSLRADTQYF.